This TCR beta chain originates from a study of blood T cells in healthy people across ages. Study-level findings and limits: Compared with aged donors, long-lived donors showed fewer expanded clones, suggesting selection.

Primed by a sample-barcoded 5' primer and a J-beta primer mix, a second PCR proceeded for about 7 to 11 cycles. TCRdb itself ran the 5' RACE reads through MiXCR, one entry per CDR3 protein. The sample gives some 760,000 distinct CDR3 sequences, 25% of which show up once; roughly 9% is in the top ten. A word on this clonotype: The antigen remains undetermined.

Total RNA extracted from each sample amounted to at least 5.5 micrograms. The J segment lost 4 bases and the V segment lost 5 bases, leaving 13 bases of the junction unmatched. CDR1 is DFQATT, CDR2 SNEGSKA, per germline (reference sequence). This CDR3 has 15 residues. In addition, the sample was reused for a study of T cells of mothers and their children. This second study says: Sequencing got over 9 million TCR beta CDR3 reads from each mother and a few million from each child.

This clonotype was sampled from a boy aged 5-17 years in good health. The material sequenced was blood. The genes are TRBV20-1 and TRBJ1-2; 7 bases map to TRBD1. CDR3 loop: CSAPNRDSSVYGYTF. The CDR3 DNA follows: TGCAGTGCTCCCAACAGGGACAGTTCTGTCTATGGCTACACCTTC.